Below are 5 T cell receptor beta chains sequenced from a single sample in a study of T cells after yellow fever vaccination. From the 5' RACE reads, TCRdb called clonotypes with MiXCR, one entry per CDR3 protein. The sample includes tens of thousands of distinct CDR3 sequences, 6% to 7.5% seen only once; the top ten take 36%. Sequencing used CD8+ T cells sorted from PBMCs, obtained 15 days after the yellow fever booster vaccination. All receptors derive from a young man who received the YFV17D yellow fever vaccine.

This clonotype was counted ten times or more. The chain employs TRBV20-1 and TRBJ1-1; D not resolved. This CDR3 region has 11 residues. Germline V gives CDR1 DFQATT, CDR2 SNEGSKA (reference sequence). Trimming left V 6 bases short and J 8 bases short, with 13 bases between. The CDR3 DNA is TGCAGTGCAGAACCCCCGCCAGAAGCTTTCTTT. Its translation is CSAEPPPEAFF.

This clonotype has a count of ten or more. The CDR3 loop reads CASSFGLAGDRRNTGELFF. The CDR3, as DNA: TGTGCCAGCAGCTTCGGACTAGCGGGAGATCGGAGGAACACCGGGGAGCTGTTTTTT. The V and J genes are TRBV6-4 and TRBJ2-2; 13 bases line up with TRBD2. Germline CDR1 reads MRHNA; CDR2 reads SNTAGT. CDR3 length equals 19 residues. With 6 bases clipped from V and 1 base from J, the junction kept 11 bases outside the gene matches.

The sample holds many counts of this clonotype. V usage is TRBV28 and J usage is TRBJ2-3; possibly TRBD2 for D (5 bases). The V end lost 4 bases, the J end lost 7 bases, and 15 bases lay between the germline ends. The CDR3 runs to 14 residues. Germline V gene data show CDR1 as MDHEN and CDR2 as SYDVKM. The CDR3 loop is CASSSVGVMNTQYF. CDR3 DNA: TGTGCCAGCAGTTCGGTGGGAGTCATGAATACGCAGTATTTT.

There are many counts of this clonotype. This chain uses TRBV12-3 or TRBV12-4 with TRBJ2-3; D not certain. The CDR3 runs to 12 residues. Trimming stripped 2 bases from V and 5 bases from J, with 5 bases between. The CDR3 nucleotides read TGTGCCAGCAGTTTAAATGGAGATACGCAGTATTTT. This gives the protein CASSLNGDTQYF.

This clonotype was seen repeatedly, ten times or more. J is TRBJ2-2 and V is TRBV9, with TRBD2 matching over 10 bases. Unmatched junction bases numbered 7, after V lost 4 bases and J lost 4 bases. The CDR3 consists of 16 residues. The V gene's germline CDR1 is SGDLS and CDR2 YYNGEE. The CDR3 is CASSYSGRPFTGELFF. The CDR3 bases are TGTGCCAGCAGCTATAGCGGGAGGCCGTTCACCGGGGAGCTGTTTTTT.